This paragraph covers one T cell receptor beta chain sequence. This record comes from a study of blood T cell repertoires in COVID-19. The wider study: Spain, Italy and the United States supplied samples that represented acute and convalescent COVID-19. T cells, B-cell-depleted T cells, or PBMCs supplied cDNA or gDNA.

This CDR3 region has 12 residues. V trimming: 6 bases; J trimming: 3 bases; junction bases outside the gene matches: 3. From germline, CDR1 is SQVTM and CDR2 ANQGSEA. In the original analysis: Using reference gene primer amplification, nucleated cell counts were estimated. TCRdb's table, derived via immunoSEQ multiplex PCR, lists solely in-frame clones and lacks some. V and J calls and clone size follow that table, whereas D and trimming were derived from the DNA. The sample shows about 74,000 clones, 90% of them seen only once. The sample consisted of peripheral blood. The V gene is TRBV29-1, the J gene TRBJ2-7, with 9 positions matching TRBD1. The sequence came from a woman aged 50 to 65 in a cohort sampled during active COVID-19. The CDR3 coding sequence is TGCAGCGTGGGACAGGGAAGCTACGAGCAGTACTTC. Translated, it gives CSVGQGSYEQYF.